The rows below give T cell receptor beta chains drawn from one sample of a study of T cells after yellow fever vaccination. TCRdb re-called the 5' RACE reads with MiXCR, one entry per CDR3 protein. This table has about 400,000 distinct CDR3 sequences, over 5% appearing once. The source material was PBMCs, sampled 5 days after the yellow fever booster vaccination. Receptors were obtained from a man aged 30 to 39 who received the YFV17D yellow fever vaccine. CDR3s include the opening cysteine and the closing phenylalanine or tryptophan. The D gene is left open where the match is weak. Clone size, where shown, is once, few, many, or a class for clones that have expanded.

v_gene: TRBV12-3/TRBV12-4; d_gene: TRBD2; j_gene: TRBJ2-5; abundance: many; CDR3aa: CASSPRIAGAQETQYF; CDR3nt: TGTGCCAGCAGCCCCAGGATAGCGGGAGCCCAAGAGACCCAGTACTTC
v_gene: TRBV29-1; d_gene: -; j_gene: TRBJ2-5; abundance: few; CDR3aa: CSVVLAWEETQYF; CDR3nt: TGCAGCGTTGTCCTAGCGTGGGAGGAGACCCAGTACTTC
v_gene: TRBV6-5; d_gene: -; j_gene: TRBJ2-4; abundance: few; CDR3aa: CASSYSFKNIQYF; CDR3nt: TGTGCCAGCAGTTACTCGTTCAAAAACATTCAGTACTTC
v_gene: TRBV19; d_gene: -; j_gene: TRBJ2-4; abundance: few; CDR3aa: CASSIAVSIAKNIQYF; CDR3nt: TGTGCCAGTAGTATTGCCGTATCAATAGCCAAAAACATTCAGTACTTC
v_gene: TRBV5-1; d_gene: -; j_gene: TRBJ2-3; abundance: many; CDR3aa: CASSWEGRGPDTQYF; CDR3nt: TGCGCCAGCAGCTGGGAGGGCCGGGGGCCAGATACGCAGTATTTT
v_gene: TRBV4-3; d_gene: -; j_gene: TRBJ2-7; abundance: many; CDR3aa: CASSLGWGISYEQYF; CDR3nt: TGCGCCAGCAGCCTGGGTTGGGGAATCTCCTACGAGCAGTACTTC
v_gene: TRBV9; d_gene: TRBD1; j_gene: TRBJ2-3; abundance: few; CDR3aa: CASSDNPGTGGFTDTQYF; CDR3nt: TGTGCCAGCAGCGACAACCCCGGGACAGGGGGATTCACAGATACGCAGTATTTT
v_gene: TRBV18; d_gene: -; j_gene: TRBJ2-5; abundance: -; CDR3aa: CASSPRLSSETQYF; CDR3nt: TGTGCCAGCTCACCAAGACTCTCCAGCGAGACCCAGTACTTC
v_gene: TRBV20-1; d_gene: TRBD1; j_gene: TRBJ1-1; abundance: many; CDR3aa: CSAQGQGTEAFF; CDR3nt: TGCAGTGCCCAGGGACAGGGGACTGAAGCTTTCTTT
v_gene: TRBV11-2; d_gene: -; j_gene: TRBJ2-7; abundance: -; CDR3aa: CASNPASYEQYF; CDR3nt: TGTGCCAGCAACCCGGCCTCCTACGAGCAGTACTTC
v_gene: TRBV11-2; d_gene: -; j_gene: TRBJ2-7; abundance: -; CDR3aa: CASSLDLGLAGDEQYF; CDR3nt: TGTGCCAGCAGCTTAGACCTGGGACTTGCAGGGGACGAGCAGTACTTC
v_gene: TRBV29-1; d_gene: TRBD1; j_gene: TRBJ2-5; abundance: few; CDR3aa: CSVAGQGSKETQYF; CDR3nt: TGCAGCGTGGCGGGACAGGGAAGTAAAGAGACCCAGTACTTC
v_gene: TRBV11-2; d_gene: -; j_gene: TRBJ1-1; abundance: many; CDR3aa: CASSIDSGGTEAFF; CDR3nt: TGTGCCAGCAGCATTGACTCGGGGGGCACTGAAGCTTTCTTT
v_gene: TRBV28; d_gene: -; j_gene: TRBJ2-7; abundance: few; CDR3aa: CATSLLLDYEQYF; CDR3nt: TGTGCCACCAGTTTGCTTTTAGACTACGAGCAGTACTTC
v_gene: TRBV18; d_gene: TRBD2; j_gene: TRBJ2-5; abundance: many; CDR3aa: CASSPVGRAGETQYF; CDR3nt: TGTGCCAGCTCACCAGTCGGGAGGGCCGGGGAGACCCAGTACTTC
v_gene: TRBV5-1; d_gene: -; j_gene: TRBJ2-6; abundance: many; CDR3aa: CASSLGRGANVLTF; CDR3nt: TGCGCCAGCAGCTTAGGAAGGGGGGCCAACGTCCTGACTTTC
v_gene: TRBV7-9; d_gene: -; j_gene: TRBJ1-2; abundance: many; CDR3aa: CASSLGDNYGYTF; CDR3nt: TGTGCCAGCAGCTTAGGGGACAACTATGGCTACACCTTC
v_gene: TRBV12-5; d_gene: -; j_gene: TRBJ2-3; abundance: once; CDR3aa: CASGLGAQIADTQYF; CDR3nt: TGTGCTAGTGGTTTAGGGGCTCAAATCGCAGATACGCAGTATTTT
v_gene: TRBV6-1; d_gene: TRBD2; j_gene: TRBJ2-7; abundance: -; CDR3aa: CASTGPGLVSEQYF; CDR3nt: TGTGCCAGCACAGGTCCGGGACTAGTGAGCGAGCAGTACTTC
v_gene: TRBV11-2; d_gene: -; j_gene: TRBJ1-5; abundance: many; CDR3aa: CASSPGANQPQHF; CDR3nt: TGTGCCAGCAGCCCGGGGGCCAATCAGCCCCAGCATTTT
v_gene: TRBV28; d_gene: -; j_gene: TRBJ2-4; abundance: few; CDR3aa: CASSLRLGENIQYF; CDR3nt: TGTGCCAGCAGCCTTAGACTAGGGGAAAACATTCAGTACTTC
v_gene: TRBV5-5; d_gene: -; j_gene: TRBJ2-3; abundance: many; CDR3aa: CASSGAGFPYTQYF; CDR3nt: TGTGCCAGCAGCGGGGCGGGGTTTCCATATACGCAGTATTTT
v_gene: TRBV5-6; d_gene: -; j_gene: TRBJ2-7; abundance: -; CDR3aa: CASSSTGYYEQYF; CDR3nt: TGTGCCAGCAGCTCGACAGGCTACTACGAGCAGTACTTC
v_gene: TRBV30; d_gene: TRBD2; j_gene: TRBJ2-7; abundance: -; CDR3aa: CAWSVLGLAGPHYEQYF; CDR3nt: TGTGCCTGGAGTGTACTGGGGCTAGCGGGCCCTCACTACGAGCAGTACTTC
v_gene: TRBV29-1; d_gene: TRBD2; j_gene: TRBJ2-5; abundance: -; CDR3aa: CSVEGLAGARETQYF; CDR3nt: TGCAGCGTTGAAGGACTAGCGGGAGCCCGAGAGACCCAGTACTTC
v_gene: TRBV2; d_gene: -; j_gene: TRBJ2-3; abundance: few; CDR3aa: CASSGRTQYF; CDR3nt: TGTGCCAGCAGTGGACGTACGCAGTATTTT
v_gene: TRBV12-3/TRBV12-4; d_gene: -; j_gene: TRBJ2-7; abundance: many; CDR3aa: CASSSLTGREQYF; CDR3nt: TGTGCCAGCAGTTCACTCACAGGTCGCGAGCAGTACTTC
v_gene: TRBV2; d_gene: TRBD2; j_gene: TRBJ2-3; abundance: -; CDR3aa: CASSVRLAGGLGTDTQYF; CDR3nt: TGTGCCAGCAGTGTGAGGCTAGCGGGCGGACTTGGCACAGATACGCAGTATTTT
v_gene: TRBV11-2; d_gene: -; j_gene: TRBJ2-3; abundance: few; CDR3aa: CASSLVGLAHVSTDTQYF; CDR3nt: TGTGCCAGCAGCTTAGTGGGTCTAGCCCACGTTAGCACAGATACGCAGTATTTT
v_gene: TRBV4-2; d_gene: TRBD2; j_gene: TRBJ2-2; abundance: many; CDR3aa: CASSPIAGGNTGELFF; CDR3nt: TGTGCCAGCAGCCCTATAGCGGGAGGGAACACCGGGGAGCTGTTTTTT
v_gene: TRBV7-2; d_gene: TRBD2; j_gene: TRBJ2-1; abundance: many; CDR3aa: CASSLAGGASGSRRFF; CDR3nt: TGTGCCAGCAGCTTAGCCGGGGGCGCTAGCGGGAGCCGGAGGTTCTTC
v_gene: TRBV20-1; d_gene: TRBD2; j_gene: TRBJ2-5; abundance: few; CDR3aa: CSASGREGLETQYF; CDR3nt: TGCAGTGCTAGCGGGCGGGAGGGCCTTGAGACCCAGTACTTC
v_gene: TRBV6-5; d_gene: -; j_gene: TRBJ1-1; abundance: many; CDR3aa: CASSYERGGAEAFF; CDR3nt: TGTGCCAGCAGTTACGAGAGGGGGGGAGCTGAAGCTTTCTTT
v_gene: TRBV12-3/TRBV12-4; d_gene: TRBD2; j_gene: TRBJ2-3; abundance: few; CDR3aa: CASRKGGLAGSRDTQYF; CDR3nt: TGTGCCAGCAGAAAAGGGGGACTAGCGGGGTCCAGGGATACGCAGTATTTT
v_gene: TRBV20-1; d_gene: TRBD2; j_gene: TRBJ2-3; abundance: -; CDR3aa: CSAVTWREGRDTQYF; CDR3nt: TGCAGTGCCGTTACCTGGCGGGAGGGCCGTGATACGCAGTATTTT
v_gene: TRBV28; d_gene: TRBD2; j_gene: TRBJ2-7; abundance: many; CDR3aa: CASSLNAGGAGREQYF; CDR3nt: TGTGCCAGCAGTTTAAACGCGGGAGGAGCGGGAAGGGAGCAGTACTTC
v_gene: TRBV7-6; d_gene: TRBD1; j_gene: TRBJ2-7; abundance: few; CDR3aa: CASSPARGQYYEQYF; CDR3nt: TGTGCCAGCAGCCCGGCCCGGGGACAGTACTACGAGCAGTACTTC
v_gene: TRBV6-1; d_gene: TRBD2; j_gene: TRBJ2-2; abundance: -; CDR3aa: CAGTSGTRWGPGELFF; CDR3nt: TGTGCCGGGACTAGCGGGACCAGATGGGGGCCCGGGGAGCTGTTTTTT
v_gene: TRBV28; d_gene: TRBD1; j_gene: TRBJ1-1; abundance: few; CDR3aa: CASRVDRVPPEAFF; CDR3nt: TGTGCCAGCAGAGTCGACAGGGTTCCTCCTGAAGCTTTCTTT
v_gene: TRBV7-9; d_gene: -; j_gene: TRBJ2-7; abundance: few; CDR3aa: CASSLVGQVYEQYF; CDR3nt: TGTGCCAGCAGCTTAGTGGGACAAGTCTACGAGCAGTACTTC
v_gene: TRBV10-3; d_gene: TRBD2; j_gene: TRBJ2-7; abundance: few; CDR3aa: CAISWTSGSYEQYF; CDR3nt: TGTGCCATTTCATGGACTAGCGGGAGCTACGAGCAGTACTTC
v_gene: TRBV20-1; d_gene: -; j_gene: TRBJ2-3; abundance: many; CDR3aa: CSATGSRDPTDTQYF; CDR3nt: TGCAGTGCCACGGGATCGAGGGACCCCACAGATACGCAGTATTTT
v_gene: TRBV6-1; d_gene: TRBD2; j_gene: TRBJ2-7; abundance: few; CDR3aa: CASGQLRAGGPNYEQYF; CDR3nt: TGTGCCAGCGGGCAGTTACGGGCGGGAGGGCCCAACTACGAGCAGTACTTC
v_gene: TRBV24-1; d_gene: -; j_gene: TRBJ2-3; abundance: -; CDR3aa: CATRDLGDTDTQYF; CDR3nt: TGTGCCACCAGGGACCTTGGGGACACAGATACGCAGTATTTT
v_gene: TRBV5-1; d_gene: TRBD2; j_gene: TRBJ2-3; abundance: -; CDR3aa: CASSLQGLAGGMSSDTQYF; CDR3nt: TGCGCCAGCAGCTTGCAGGGACTAGCGGGAGGGATGTCGTCAGATACGCAGTATTTT
v_gene: TRBV18; d_gene: TRBD2; j_gene: TRBJ2-3; abundance: few; CDR3aa: CASSPETSGSSDTQYF; CDR3nt: TGTGCCAGCTCACCCGAGACTAGCGGGAGTTCAGATACGCAGTATTTT
v_gene: TRBV14; d_gene: -; j_gene: TRBJ2-6; abundance: few; CDR3aa: CASTNAFGGANVLTF; CDR3nt: TGTGCCAGCACGAACGCTTTTGGAGGGGCCAACGTCCTGACTTTC
v_gene: TRBV7-2; d_gene: -; j_gene: TRBJ2-7; abundance: many; CDR3aa: CASSLQGTRDEQYF; CDR3nt: TGTGCCAGCAGCTTACAAGGTACCCGGGACGAGCAGTACTTC
v_gene: TRBV28; d_gene: TRBD2; j_gene: TRBJ2-1; abundance: many; CDR3aa: CASSGGQPSLLAGGFF; CDR3nt: TGTGCCAGCAGCGGGGGACAGCCTTCCTTACTAGCGGGAGGTTTCTTC
v_gene: TRBV12-3/TRBV12-4; d_gene: TRBD2; j_gene: TRBJ2-3; abundance: many; CDR3aa: CASTSGTSKDTQYF; CDR3nt: TGTGCCAGCACTTCCGGGACTAGCAAGGATACGCAGTATTTT
v_gene: TRBV6-5; d_gene: TRBD1; j_gene: TRBJ1-2; abundance: many; CDR3aa: CASSPTGGLGYTF; CDR3nt: TGTGCCAGCAGCCCGACAGGGGGCCTTGGCTACACCTTC
v_gene: TRBV10-2; d_gene: TRBD1; j_gene: TRBJ2-1; abundance: few; CDR3aa: CASMDRGAYNEQFF; CDR3nt: TGCGCCAGCATGGACAGGGGCGCCTACAATGAGCAGTTCTTC
v_gene: TRBV20-1; d_gene: -; j_gene: TRBJ2-2; abundance: -; CDR3aa: CSADRQGGTGELFF; CDR3nt: TGCAGTGCTGACCGACAGGGAGGGACCGGGGAGCTGTTTTTT
v_gene: TRBV7-8; d_gene: -; j_gene: TRBJ1-5; abundance: few; CDR3aa: CASTPDASGSNQPQHF; CDR3nt: TGTGCCAGCACCCCGGACGCATCGGGCAGCAATCAGCCCCAGCATTTT
v_gene: TRBV18; d_gene: TRBD2; j_gene: TRBJ2-5; abundance: few; CDR3aa: CASSPAAGAFPIGETQYF; CDR3nt: TGTGCCAGCTCACCGGCGGCGGGAGCCTTCCCGATCGGGGAGACCCAGTACTTC